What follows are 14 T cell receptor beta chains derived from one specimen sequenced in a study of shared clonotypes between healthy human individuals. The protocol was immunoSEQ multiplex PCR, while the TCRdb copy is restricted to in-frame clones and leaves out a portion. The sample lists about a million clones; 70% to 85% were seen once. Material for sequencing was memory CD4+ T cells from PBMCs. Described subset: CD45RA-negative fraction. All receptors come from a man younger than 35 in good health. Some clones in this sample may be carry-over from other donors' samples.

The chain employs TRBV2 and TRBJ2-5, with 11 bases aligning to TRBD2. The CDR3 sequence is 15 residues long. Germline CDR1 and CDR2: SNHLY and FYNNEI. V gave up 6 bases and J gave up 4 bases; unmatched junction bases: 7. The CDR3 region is CASRELAGDRETQYF. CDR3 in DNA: TGTGCCAGCAGGGAACTAGCGGGAGACAGAGAGACCCAGTACTTC.

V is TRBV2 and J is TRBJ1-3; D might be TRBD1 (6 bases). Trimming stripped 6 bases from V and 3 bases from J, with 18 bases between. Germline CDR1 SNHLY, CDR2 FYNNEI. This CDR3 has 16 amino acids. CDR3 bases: TGTGCCAGCAGCGCAACAGGGCGAGGGAGTGGAAACACCATATATTTT. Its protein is CASSATGRGSGNTIYF. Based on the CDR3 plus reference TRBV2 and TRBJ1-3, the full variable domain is EPEVTQTPSHQVTQMGQEVILRCVPISNHLYFYWYRQILGQKVEFLVSFYNNEISEKSEIFDDQFSVERPDGSNFTLKIRSTKLEDSAMYFCASSATGRGSGNTIYFGEGSWLTVV.

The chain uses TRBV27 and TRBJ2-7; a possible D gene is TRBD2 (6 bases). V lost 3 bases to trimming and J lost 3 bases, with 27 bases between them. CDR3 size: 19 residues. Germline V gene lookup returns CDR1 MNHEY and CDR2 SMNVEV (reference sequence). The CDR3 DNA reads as TGTGCCAGCAGTTTCAGGCTCGGTCGGGAGTTGGTAGGATACTACGAGCAGTACTTC. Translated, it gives CASSFRLGRELVGYYEQYF.

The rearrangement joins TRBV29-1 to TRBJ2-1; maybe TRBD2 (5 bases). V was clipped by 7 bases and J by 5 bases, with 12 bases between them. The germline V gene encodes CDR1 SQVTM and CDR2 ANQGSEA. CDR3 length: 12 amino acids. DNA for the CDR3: TGCAGCGATAAGGAGGCACACAATGAGCAGTTCTTC. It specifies CSDKEAHNEQFF.

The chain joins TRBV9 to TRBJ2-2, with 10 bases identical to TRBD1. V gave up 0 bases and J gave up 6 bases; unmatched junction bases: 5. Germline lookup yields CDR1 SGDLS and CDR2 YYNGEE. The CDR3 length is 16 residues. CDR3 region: CASSVVGDRGSGELFF. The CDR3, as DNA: TGTGCCAGCAGCGTAGTAGGGGACAGGGGCTCCGGGGAGCTGTTTTTT.

The CDR3 DNA reads as TGTGCCAGCACTATATATCCAGGGACAGGGGAATACACTGAAGCTTTCTTT. Translation: CASTIYPGTGEYTEAFF. The chain recombines TRBV28 with TRBJ1-1; TRBD1 aligns across 10 bases. The ends lost 7 bases at V and 3 bases at J; junction bases unmatched: 14. The CDR3 is 17 amino acids. Looked up from germline, CDR1 is MDHEN and CDR2 is SYDVKM.

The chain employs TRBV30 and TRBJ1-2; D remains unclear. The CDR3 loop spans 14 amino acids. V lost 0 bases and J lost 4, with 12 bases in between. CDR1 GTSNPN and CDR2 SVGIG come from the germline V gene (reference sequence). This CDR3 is CAWSVSVNSYGYTF. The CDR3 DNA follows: TGTGCCTGGAGTGTCAGCGTGAATTCCTATGGCTACACCTTC.

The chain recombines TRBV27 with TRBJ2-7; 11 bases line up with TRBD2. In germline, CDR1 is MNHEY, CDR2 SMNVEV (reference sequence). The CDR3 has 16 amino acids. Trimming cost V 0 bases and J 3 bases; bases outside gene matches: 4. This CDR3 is CASSLSRGTSGYEQYF. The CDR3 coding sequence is TGTGCCAGCAGTTTATCGAGAGGGACTAGCGGCTACGAGCAGTACTTC.

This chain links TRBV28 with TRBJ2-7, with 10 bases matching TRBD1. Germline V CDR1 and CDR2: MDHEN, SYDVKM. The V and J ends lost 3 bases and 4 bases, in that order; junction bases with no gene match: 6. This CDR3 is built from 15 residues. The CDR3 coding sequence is TGTGCCAGCAGTTTCTCACGGACAGGGGGTTACGAGCAGTACTTC. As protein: CASSFSRTGGYEQYF.

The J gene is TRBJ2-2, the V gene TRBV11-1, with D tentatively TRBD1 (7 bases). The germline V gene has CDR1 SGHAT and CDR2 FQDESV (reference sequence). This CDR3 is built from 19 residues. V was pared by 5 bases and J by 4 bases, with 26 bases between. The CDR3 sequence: CASSHLGGAGQKSTGELFF. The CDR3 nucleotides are TGTGCCAGCAGCCACCTAGGAGGGGCGGGACAGAAGAGCACCGGGGAGCTGTTTTTT.

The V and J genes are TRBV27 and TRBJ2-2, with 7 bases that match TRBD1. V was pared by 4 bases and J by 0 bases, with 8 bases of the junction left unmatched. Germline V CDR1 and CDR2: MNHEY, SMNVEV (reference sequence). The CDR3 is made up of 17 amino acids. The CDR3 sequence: CASSWGRGFANTGELFF. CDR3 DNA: TGTGCCAGCAGTTGGGGCAGGGGGTTCGCGAACACCGGGGAGCTGTTTTTT.

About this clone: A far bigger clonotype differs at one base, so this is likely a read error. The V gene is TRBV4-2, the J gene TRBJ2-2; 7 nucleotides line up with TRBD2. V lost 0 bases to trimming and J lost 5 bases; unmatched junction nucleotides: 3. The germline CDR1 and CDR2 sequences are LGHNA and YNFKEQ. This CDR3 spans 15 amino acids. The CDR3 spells CASSQDRGSTGELFF. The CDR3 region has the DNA TGTGCCAGCAGCCAAGATCGCGGGAGTACCGGGGAGCTGTTTTTT.

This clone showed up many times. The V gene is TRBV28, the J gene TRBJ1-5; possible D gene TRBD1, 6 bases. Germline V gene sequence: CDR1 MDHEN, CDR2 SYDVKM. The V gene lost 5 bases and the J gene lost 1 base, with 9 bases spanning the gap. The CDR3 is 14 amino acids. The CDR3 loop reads CASSRGPSNQPQHF. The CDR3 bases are TGTGCCAGCAGTCGGGGGCCAAGCAATCAGCCCCAGCATTTT.

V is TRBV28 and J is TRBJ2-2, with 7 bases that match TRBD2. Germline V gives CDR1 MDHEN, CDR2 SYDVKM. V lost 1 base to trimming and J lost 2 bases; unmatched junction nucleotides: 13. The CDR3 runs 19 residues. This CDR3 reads CASSLFGLPRAGNTGELFF. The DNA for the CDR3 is TGTGCCAGCAGTTTATTCGGACTCCCAAGAGCGGGAAACACCGGGGAGCTGTTTTTT.